This T cell receptor beta chain emerged from a study of cytotoxic CD8 clonotypes in ibrutinib-treated CLL. Overall study context: An average of around 260,000 productive templates and 94,082 productive rearrangements was obtained per sample.

The V end was cut by 4 bases, the J end by 5 bases, with 9 bases between. The CDR3 sequence is 13 residues long. The germline CDR1 and CDR2 sequences are SNHLY and FYNNEI. The table lists this clone with a few counts. As yet, its antigen is unknown. Only in-frame clones appear in the TCRdb table, and some are missing; sequencing was by immunoSEQ multiplex PCR. The profile shows approximately 67,000 clones, 80% of them singletons. Study results and limitations: A difference in sampling times existed between sustained-remission and progressing patients.

The rearrangement links TRBV2 to TRBJ1-5, with unresolved D. The sample in question was PBMCs, obtained at disease progression, from a patient treated with ibrutinib. This clonotype was sampled from a human donor with chronic lymphocytic leukemia. In nucleotides, the CDR3 is TGTGCCAGCAGTGGCCCTAACTATCAGCCCCAGCATTTT. It yields the protein CASSGPNYQPQHF.